This T cell receptor beta chain was profiled in a study of a mutant IDH1 vaccine in newly diagnosed glioma. Study in general: The treated group averaged about 44 years old and was roughly 60% male, roughly 40% female.

TCRdb's copy holds only in-frame clones and misses some; the assay was immunoSEQ multiplex PCR. The sample carries tens of thousands of clones, 70% to 85% recorded once. The time point denotes: week 47, end of study. Every vaccine dose comprised 300 ug of mutant IDH1 20-mer peptide plus topical imiquimod. The vaccination schedule gave patients eight doses in weeks 1, 3, 5, 7, 11, 15, 19 and 23. The CDR3 has 16 residues. V lost 5 bases, J lost 0 bases, and 16 bases lay in between. Germline loops: CDR1 SGHDT, CDR2 YYEEEE. This clone is a singleton in its sample. What it binds is not known. The source was PBMCs, collected from a glioma patient whose treatment included an IDH1 peptide vaccine. The chain recombines TRBV5-6 with TRBJ2-3; D gene uncertain. The TCR comes from a young man with glioma. Some clones in this sample may be carry-over from other donors' samples. The CDR3 spells CASSPPGAASTDTQYF. DNA for the CDR3: TGTGCCAGCAGTCCACCGGGCGCAGCGAGCACAGATACGCAGTATTTT.